Listed here are 32 T cell receptor beta chains from one sample, sequenced in a study of control samples from healthy donors and cancer patients (TCRdb year 2020). To prepare the library, the immunoSEQ multiplex PCR assay was applied. Held by TCRdb, this immuneACCESS table contains in-frame sequences only and omits some clones. Under half of the omission traces to an unresolved V gene where checked; the cause of the rest is unknown. The sample yields 98,000 or so clones; more than 75% were counted once. Together, the top ten hold 1.5% to 2.5% of the sample. Sequencing was carried out using blood. The receptors shown here come from a man between 60 and 75 years old in good health.

The rearrangement uses TRBV15 and TRBJ2-3; D perhaps matches TRBD1 (6 bases). Germline V gives CDR1 LNHNV, CDR2 YYDKDF (reference sequence). Trimming removed 0 bases at V and 2 bases at J, with 15 bases between. The CDR3 totals 17 residues. The CDR3 protein is CATSRDKWGRFTDTQYF. CDR3 bases: TGTGCCACCAGCAGAGATAAGTGGGGGCGATTCACAGATACGCAGTATTTT.

The chain has TRBV5-6 and TRBJ1-5; 7 bases fit TRBD1. This CDR3 has 16 amino acids. Germline-derived CDR1 and CDR2 are SGHDT and YYEEEE. V was clipped by 4 bases and J by 9 bases; unmatched bases: 16. The CDR3 sequence: CASSRWTGPRLGPQHF. CDR3 nucleotide sequence: TGTGCCAGCAGCCGTTGGACAGGTCCTCGGCTTGGGCCCCAGCATTTT.

The gene calls are TRBV11-3 and TRBJ2-5; D is possibly TRBD2 (7 bases). The CDR3 is 14 amino acids. From germline, CDR1 is SGHNT and CDR2 YENEEA. Trimming cost V 5 bases and J 4 bases, with 14 bases left between them. CDR3 DNA: TGTGCCAGCAGCGCCCGGGGAGGGGGAGAGACCCAGTACTTC. Protein product: CASSARGGGETQYF.

V and J are TRBV5-6 and TRBJ2-7; a possible D gene is TRBD2 (6 bases). CDR3 size: 14 residues. Germline V gene data show CDR1 as SGHDT and CDR2 as YYEEEE. The V and J ends lost 4 bases and 1 base respectively, with 12 bases between them. The CDR3 loop is CASSEAGLSYEQYF. Here the CDR3 DNA reads TGTGCCAGCAGCGAGGCGGGGCTATCCTACGAGCAGTACTTC.

The chain couples TRBV29-1 to TRBJ1-1, with a tentative D call TRBD1 (5 bases). The CDR3 totals 13 residues. CDR1 and CDR2 (germline): SQVTM, ANQGSEA. V lost 7 bases, J lost 1 base, and 13 bases lay in between. In DNA, the CDR3 is TGCAGCGCCCGAAGAGGGGAGAACACTGAAGCTTTCTTT. The encoded protein is CSARRGENTEAFF.

The chain is built from TRBV6-6 and TRBJ2-4; 11 bases fit TRBD2. In germline, CDR1 is MNHNY, CDR2 SVGAGI (reference sequence). This CDR3 contains 17 residues. With V trimmed by 6 bases and J by 4 bases, 11 bases remained unmatched. CDR3 region: CASSRTSGGHSKNIQYF. The CDR3 DNA sequence: TGTGCCAGCAGCCGAACTAGCGGGGGCCACTCTAAAAACATTCAGTACTTC.

The CDR3 region is CASSLRTEGVLVYGYTF. The CDR3 nucleotides are TGTGCCAGCAGTCTGCGGACGGAAGGGGTTTTGGTCTATGGCTACACCTTC. This chain joins TRBV6-6 and TRBJ1-2, with TRBD1 as a possible D gene (5 bases). The V and J ends lost 5 bases and 4 bases respectively, with 23 bases between them. Germline V gene sequence: CDR1 MNHNY, CDR2 SVGAGI (reference sequence). CDR3 length equals 17 residues.

V is TRBV2 and J is TRBJ1-1; D remains ambiguous. The germline gives CDR1 SNHLY, CDR2 FYNNEI. The CDR3 runs 14 residues. The germline V and J ends were trimmed by 6 bases and 5 bases, with 16 bases remaining between them. The CDR3 DNA follows: TGTGCCAGCAGCCCAGTCCTTCGGGAGACTGAAGCTTTCTTT. As protein: CASSPVLRETEAFF.

This clone was seen a handful of times. This rearrangement joins TRBV5-6 to TRBJ2-7, with TRBD2 matching over 8 bases. The CDR3 is 14 amino acids. The germline V gene has CDR1 SGHDT and CDR2 YYEEEE. Trimming cost V 1 base and J 7 bases; bases outside gene matches: 7. Here the CDR3 DNA reads TGTGCCAGCAGCTTGATACAGCGGGAGAATGAGCAGTACTTC. This codes for CASSLIQRENEQYF.

This sequence joins TRBV28 and TRBJ1-2; 7 nucleotides line up with TRBD1. This CDR3 has 16 residues. Germline V gives CDR1 MDHEN, CDR2 SYDVKM. Germline trimming cut 5 bases from V and 3 bases from J; bases unmatched to any gene: 12. The CDR3 DNA follows: TGTGCCAGCAGTGGCACAGGGGCTCGTAGTTACTATGGCTACACCTTC. This codes for CASSGTGARSYYGYTF.

The chain carries TRBV27 and TRBJ1-6; no clear D gene. CDR1 is MNHEY, CDR2 SMNVEV, per germline (reference sequence). V lost 3 bases, J lost 14 bases, and 20 bases lay in between. The CDR3 covers 15 residues. Written as DNA, the CDR3 is TGTGCCAGCAGTTTTGGCGCCGGCGGAGGATCGGCCCTCCACTTT. Translated, it gives CASSFGAGGGSALHF.

This clone was seen just once. The V call is TRBV30, the J call TRBJ2-6, with 9 bases identical to TRBD1. J was trimmed by 1 base and V by 4 bases; bases with no gene match: 11. Germline-derived CDR1 and CDR2 are GTSNPN and SVGIG (reference sequence). This CDR3 contains 18 residues. The CDR3 reads CAWNVFRDRVSGANVLTF. In DNA, the CDR3 is TGTGCCTGGAACGTATTTCGGGACAGGGTTTCTGGGGCCAACGTCCTGACTTTC.

A single count supports this clone. The V gene is TRBV6-5, the J gene TRBJ1-1; 9 nucleotides align to TRBD1. This CDR3 is built from 14 residues. CDR1 is MNHEY, CDR2 SVGAGI, per germline. J lost 2 bases, V lost 6 bases, and 4 bases had no gene match. The CDR3 is CASRGTGLNTEAFF. The CDR3 DNA reads TGTGCCAGCAGAGGGACAGGGCTTAACACTGAAGCTTTCTTT.

This clone was seen a few times. The chain couples TRBV5-4 to TRBJ2-7; 7 nucleotides align to TRBD2. With V trimmed by 5 bases and J by 4 bases, 6 bases remained unmatched. Germline lookup yields CDR1 SGHNT and CDR2 YYREEE (reference sequence). This CDR3 is 13 amino acids long. The CDR3 nucleotides are TGTGCCAGCAGTAGGACTAGGTCTTACGAGCAGTACTTC. Its translation: CASSRTRSYEQYF.

The chain couples TRBV5-4 to TRBJ2-5, with 9 bases that match TRBD2. The CDR3 consists of 15 residues. With V trimmed by 2 bases and J by 5 bases, 7 bases remained unmatched. In germline, CDR1 is SGHNT, CDR2 YYREEE (reference sequence). The CDR3 here is CASSFVSAGGETQYF. The CDR3 nucleotides are TGTGCCAGCAGCTTCGTATCAGCGGGGGGCGAGACCCAGTACTTC.

The chain links TRBV30 to TRBJ2-7; D gene uncertain. V lost 1 base to trimming and J lost 6 bases, with 10 bases between them. Per germline, CDR1 GTSNPN and CDR2 SVGIG (reference sequence). The CDR3 is 12 residues long. The CDR3 DNA follows: TGTGCCTGGAGTGCGGGCTGGATCGAGCAGTACTTC. It codes for CAWSAGWIEQYF.

This sequence joins TRBV16 and TRBJ2-1, with TRBD2 matching 14 bases. The CDR3 length is 16 residues. Trimming removed 0 bases from V and 6 bases from J; junction bases left unmatched: 1. CDR1 KGHSY and CDR2 FQNENV come from the germline V gene. The CDR3 loop is CASSQSGLAGVNEQFF. The CDR3, as DNA: TGTGCCAGCAGCCAATCGGGACTAGCGGGAGTCAATGAGCAGTTCTTC.

The V call is TRBV2, the J call TRBJ2-2; 7 bases are shared with TRBD2. The ends lost 5 bases at V and 7 bases at J; junction bases unmatched: 4. The germline gives CDR1 SNHLY, CDR2 FYNNEI. This CDR3 comprises 13 residues. Written as DNA, the CDR3 is TGTGCCAGCAGTTACACTAGCGTCGGGGAGCTGTTTTTT. This gives the protein CASSYTSVGELFF.

In its sample, this clone was seen once. V and J are TRBV11-1 and TRBJ2-7; no definite D call. CDR3 length equals 12 residues. V was trimmed by 6 bases and J by 4 bases, leaving 10 bases between them. Germline CDR1 and CDR2: SGHAT and FQDESV (reference sequence). The CDR3 is CASSRSGYEQYF. The CDR3 DNA reads as TGTGCCAGCAGTCGGTCTGGATACGAGCAGTACTTC.

The rearrangement joins TRBV28 to TRBJ1-2, with unresolved D. This CDR3 is 13 amino acids long. The germline V gene encodes CDR1 MDHEN and CDR2 SYDVKM. Trimming left V 6 bases short and J 4 bases short, with 12 bases between. The CDR3 loop is CASSPPSLYGYTF. The CDR3 DNA reads TGTGCCAGCAGCCCCCCCTCCCTCTATGGCTACACCTTC.

This chain uses TRBV7-2 with TRBJ1-3; D is ambiguous. The germline V and J ends were trimmed by 0 bases and 4 bases, with 4 bases remaining between them. Germline V gene data show CDR1 as SGHTA and CDR2 as FQGNSA. The CDR3 length is 13 residues. The CDR3 reads CASSLARGNTIYF. For the CDR3, the DNA is TGTGCCAGCAGCTTAGCGAGGGGAAACACCATATATTTT.

This clone occurred a few times. V and J are TRBV19 and TRBJ2-7; TRBD2 is a possible D gene (5 bases). In germline, CDR1 is LNHDA, CDR2 SQIVND (reference sequence). The CDR3 spans 14 residues. The V and J ends lost 6 bases and 3 bases respectively, with 15 bases between them. The CDR3 spells CASSLARDRYEQYF. The CDR3 region has the DNA TGTGCCAGTAGCCTCGCACGGGATCGCTACGAGCAGTACTTC.

The chain links TRBV18 to TRBJ2-3; D is uncertain. Trimming pared 2 bases from V and 2 bases from J, leaving 8 bases between. The CDR3 totals 14 residues. In germline, CDR1 is KGHSH, CDR2 LQKENI. The CDR3: CASSPNSPTDTQYF. The CDR3 region has the DNA TGTGCCAGCTCACCAAACAGCCCCACAGATACGCAGTATTTT.

There are a few counts of this clone. This chain joins TRBV28 and TRBJ2-3; either TRBD1 or TRBD2 may supply D (5 bases each). CDR3 length: 15 amino acids. The V gene lost 8 bases and the J gene lost 6 bases, with 21 bases spanning the gap. From germline, CDR1 is MDHEN and CDR2 SYDVKM. CDR3 sequence: CASLPGRRYGDTQYF. In DNA, the CDR3 is TGTGCCAGCCTACCGGGACGGAGATACGGGGATACGCAGTATTTT.

This rearrangement joins TRBV6-6 to TRBJ2-7; no clear D gene. Germline assignment: CDR1 MNHNY and CDR2 SVGAGI (reference sequence). Between the trimmed V and J ends, which lost 6 bases and 0 bases, there was a span of 6 bases. The CDR3 length is 12 residues. The CDR3 region is CASSGNSYEQYF. CDR3 nucleotides: TGTGCCAGCAGCGGCAACTCCTACGAGCAGTACTTC.

This chain uses TRBV6-6 with TRBJ2-3, with TRBD2 matching over 7 bases. Germline lookup yields CDR1 MNHNY and CDR2 SVGAGI (reference sequence). The length of the CDR3 is 16 residues. V gave up 0 bases and J gave up 4 bases; unmatched junction bases: 7. CDR3 nucleotides: TGTGCCAGCAGTTACTCGAGGACTAGTTCCCCAGATACGCAGTATTTT. It yields the protein CASSYSRTSSPDTQYF.

This sequence joins TRBV6-5 and TRBJ1-2; TRBD1 matches at 9 bases. Germline CDR1 is MNHEY and CDR2 is SVGAGI. The CDR3 has 15 amino acids. Losses at the gene ends were 0 bases for V and 7 bases for J; bases not matched to a gene: 6. The DNA for the CDR3 is TGTGCCAGCAGTTACTCGAAGGGGACAGGGTCTGGCTACACCTTC. Protein product: CASSYSKGTGSGYTF.

The genes are TRBV27 and TRBJ2-1; D possibly corresponds to TRBD2 (6 bases). The CDR3 extends over 14 amino acids. V shed 6 bases and J shed 7 bases, with 16 bases lying between them. Germline values: CDR1 MNHEY, CDR2 SMNVEV (reference sequence). CDR3 amino acids: CASSDPYSGNEQFF. Here the CDR3 DNA reads TGTGCCAGCAGCGATCCTTATAGCGGTAATGAGCAGTTCTTC.

The sample holds a few counts of this clone. The V and J genes are TRBV10-3 and TRBJ1-4, with D maybe TRBD1 (6 bases). CDR1 ENHRY and CDR2 SYGVKD come from the germline V gene. The germline V and J ends were trimmed by 10 bases and 2 bases, with 11 bases remaining between them. The CDR3 consists of 13 residues. The DNA for the CDR3 is TGTGCCACTCACAGGGACACTAATGAAAAACTGTTTTTT. It specifies CATHRDTNEKLFF.

J is TRBJ2-7 and V is TRBV27, with D perhaps assigned TRBD1 or TRBD2 (5 bases each). The CDR3 length is 14 residues. Germline-derived CDR1 and CDR2 are MNHEY and SMNVEV (reference sequence). The germline V and J ends were trimmed by 6 bases and 5 bases, with 17 bases remaining between them. CDR3 region: CASSPGWGWDEQYF. As DNA, the CDR3 is TGTGCCAGCAGCCCAGGCTGGGGGTGGGACGAGCAGTACTTC.

This clone was picked up a small number of times. Here the CDR3 reads CASSQRGLAGNTDTQYF. The CDR3 DNA reads as TGCGCCAGCAGCCAAAGGGGACTAGCGGGAAACACAGATACGCAGTATTTT. This chain joins TRBV4-1 and TRBJ2-3; the match to TRBD2 covers 13 bases. V was clipped by 2 bases and J by 2 bases; unmatched bases: 4. This CDR3 is built from 17 residues. CDR1 MGHRA and CDR2 YSYEKL come from the germline V gene.

The CDR3 DNA sequence: TGTGCCAGCTCACCACGAGAGACATCCTACGAGCAGTACTTC. Translating it yields CASSPRETSYEQYF. V and J are TRBV18 and TRBJ2-7; D not certain. Germline V gives CDR1 KGHSH, CDR2 LQKENI. CDR3 length: 14 amino acids. Trimming cost V 1 base and J 1 base, with 8 bases left between them.